The 9 T cell receptor beta chains presented below share a single source sample, sequenced in a study of control samples from healthy donors and cancer patients. Here immunoSEQ multiplex PCR was the method, and the copy in TCRdb shows in-frame clones only, minus some. The profile shows 100,000 or so clones, roughly 87% of them singletons. Specimen: blood. The receptors stem from a woman between 45 and 60 years old in good health.

The chain combines TRBV7-9 with TRBJ2-6; D uncertain. CDR1 and CDR2 from the germline V gene are SEHNR and FQNEAQ (reference sequence). V was shortened by 1 base and J by 11 bases, with 12 bases between the two germline ends. The CDR3 totals 14 residues. The CDR3 loop is CASSLVGPVDVLTF. CDR3 sequence (DNA): TGTGCCAGCAGCTTAGTAGGCCCGGTCGACGTCCTGACTTTC.

The genes are TRBV12-3 or TRBV12-4 and TRBJ2-1; D is unclear. V lost 6 bases to trimming and J lost 7 bases, with 10 bases between them. The CDR3 contains 12 residues. The DNA of the CDR3 is TGTGCCAGCAGCTATATAAAGAATGAGCAGTTCTTC. It yields the protein CASSYIKNEQFF.

The chain joins TRBV5-1 to TRBJ2-1; TRBD2 aligns across 8 bases. The CDR3 sequence is 15 residues long. Trimming took 0 bases from V and 9 from J; bases not matched to a gene: 8. Germline V lookup: CDR1 SGHRS, CDR2 YFSETQ. The CDR3 nucleotides read TGCGCCAGCAGCTTGGCGGGAGGGGTACAAGGTGAGCAGTTCTTC. Encoded protein: CASSLAGGVQGEQFF.

CDR3 nucleotides: TGCAGTGCTAGTAAACTGGGAGGCACTGAAGCTTTCTTT. This codes for CSASKLGGTEAFF. The V and J genes are TRBV20-1 and TRBJ1-1; D is ambiguous. The CDR3 has 13 amino acids. CDR1 DFQATT and CDR2 SNEGSKA come from the germline V gene (reference sequence). V dropped 3 bases and J dropped 4 bases, with 12 bases sitting between them.

This clone is a singleton in its sample. This chain joins TRBV28 and TRBJ1-4, with D unresolved. In germline, CDR1 is MDHEN, CDR2 SYDVKM. The ends were cut back, 7 bases at V and 3 bases at J, with 15 bases in the middle. The CDR3 is 15 amino acids. This CDR3 reads CASNKIQLSNEKLFF. The CDR3 coding sequence is TGTGCCAGCAATAAGATCCAGCTTTCTAATGAAAAACTGTTTTTT.

The V gene is TRBV4-3, the J gene TRBJ2-3; 11 bases map to TRBD2. The CDR3 has 19 amino acids. From germline, CDR1 is LGHNA and CDR2 YSLEER. Losses at the gene ends were 0 bases for V and 5 bases for J; bases not matched to a gene: 13. In nucleotides, the CDR3 is TGCGCCAGCAGCCAAGATCGGGCGACTAGCGGGGCCAATCGAGATACGCAGTATTTT. Protein: CASSQDRATSGANRDTQYF.

This clone turned up a few times. The chain carries TRBV19 and TRBJ2-7; D tentatively reads TRBD1 or TRBD2 (5 bases each). Trimming pared 5 bases from V and 7 bases from J, leaving 9 bases between. This CDR3 is built from 11 residues. Germline V gene sequence: CDR1 LNHDA, CDR2 SQIVND (reference sequence). The CDR3 nucleotides read TGTGCCAGTAGTTGGGGGACGGAGCAGTACTTC. Its protein product is CASSWGTEQYF.

This chain links TRBV29-1 with TRBJ2-3; TRBD2 matches at 10 bases. The CDR3 runs to 19 residues. Germline V gene lookup returns CDR1 SQVTM and CDR2 ANQGSEA. Trimming took 4 bases from V and 0 from J; bases not matched to a gene: 16. CDR3 in DNA: TGCAGCGTTGGAGACCCCCCGGGGCTAGCGGGGGCTAGCACAGATACGCAGTATTTT. Its protein is CSVGDPPGLAGASTDTQYF.

This CDR3 reads CASSYITGTGGLNQPQHF. The CDR3 nucleotides read TGTGCCAGCAGTTACATAACCGGGACAGGGGGTCTAAATCAGCCCCAGCATTTT. The chain couples TRBV27 to TRBJ1-5; 11 bases fit TRBD1. The trim removed 4 bases at V and 4 bases at J, leaving 12 bases unmatched. The CDR3 is 18 residues long. Germline CDR1 is MNHEY and CDR2 is SMNVEV (reference sequence).